This entry features one T cell receptor (beta chain) sequence. The antigen remains undetermined. This entry belongs to a study of blood T cells in healthy people across ages. A second PCR of about 7 to 12 cycles used a sample-barcoded 5' primer and a J-beta primer mix. Every cDNA molecule carried a tag from a template-switch adaptor bearing 12 random nucleotides. TCRdb re-derived calls from the 5' RACE reads in MiXCR, one entry per CDR3 protein. The sample lists approximately 800,000 distinct CDR3 sequences, roughly 53% seen once, with roughly two fifths in the top ten. Regarding the study as a whole: With age, beta diversity per million T cells declined roughly linearly, significantly by roughly 40.

The sequence derives from an elderly man in good health. Input material: blood.

The CDR3, as DNA: TGTGCCAGCAAGACTAGCGGGAACACCGGGGAGCTGTTTTTT. This translates into CASKTSGNTGELFF. V gene TRBV9 combines with J gene TRBJ2-2, with 9 bases identical to TRBD2. The CDR3 length is 14 residues. The ends lost 6 bases at V and 1 base at J; junction bases unmatched: 1. CDR1 and CDR2 (germline): SGDLS, YYNGEE.